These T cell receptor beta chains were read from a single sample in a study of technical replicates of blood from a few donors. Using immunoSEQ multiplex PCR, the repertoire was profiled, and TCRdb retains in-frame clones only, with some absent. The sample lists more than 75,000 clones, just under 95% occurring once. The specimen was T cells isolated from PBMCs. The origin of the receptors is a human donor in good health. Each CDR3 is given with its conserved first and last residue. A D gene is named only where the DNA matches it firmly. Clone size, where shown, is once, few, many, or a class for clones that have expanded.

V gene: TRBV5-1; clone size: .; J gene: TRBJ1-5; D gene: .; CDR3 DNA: TGCGCCAGCAGCTCTGGCTTCGGCAATCAGCCCCAGCATTTT; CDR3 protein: CASSSGFGNQPQHF
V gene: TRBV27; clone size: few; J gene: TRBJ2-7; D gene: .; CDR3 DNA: TGTGCCAGCAGTTTAGGCCAGTCCTACGAGCAGTACTTC; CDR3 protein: CASSLGQSYEQYF
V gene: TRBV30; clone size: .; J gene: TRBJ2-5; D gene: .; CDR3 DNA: TGTGCCTGGAAGATAACTCCGGGTGAGACCCAGTACTTC; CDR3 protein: CAWKITPGETQYF
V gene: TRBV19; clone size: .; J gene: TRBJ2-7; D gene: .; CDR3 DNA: TGTGCCAGTAGTAGTTACGGGGATTCCGCGGAGTACGAGCAGTACTTC; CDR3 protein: CASSSYGDSAEYEQYF
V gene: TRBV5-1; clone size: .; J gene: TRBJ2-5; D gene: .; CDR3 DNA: TGCGCCAGCAGTTTAAACGGAGAGACCCAGTACTTC; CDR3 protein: CASSLNGETQYF
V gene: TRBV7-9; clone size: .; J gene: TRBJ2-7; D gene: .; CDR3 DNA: TGTGCCAGCAGCCAGATCTCCTACGAGCAGTACTTC; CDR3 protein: CASSQISYEQYF
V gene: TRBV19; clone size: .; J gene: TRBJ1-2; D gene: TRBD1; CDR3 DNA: TGTGCCAGTAGCGACAGGGCCTATGGCTACACCTTC; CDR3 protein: CASSDRAYGYTF
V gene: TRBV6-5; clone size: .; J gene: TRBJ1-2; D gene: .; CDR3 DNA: TGTGCCAGCAGTTCGCAGGGGATTTTAGGCTACACCTTC; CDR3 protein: CASSSQGILGYTF
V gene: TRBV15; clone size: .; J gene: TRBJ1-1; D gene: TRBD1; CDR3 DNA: TGTGCCACCAGCGCCCCGGGACAGAACCCCACTGAAGCTTTCTTT; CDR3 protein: CATSAPGQNPTEAFF
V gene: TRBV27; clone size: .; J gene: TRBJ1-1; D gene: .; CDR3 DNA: TGTGCCAGCAGTTTTGGGGGCGGTCTGGGCACTGAAGCTTTCTTT; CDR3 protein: CASSFGGGLGTEAFF
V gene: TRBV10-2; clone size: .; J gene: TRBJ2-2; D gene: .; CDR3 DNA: TGCGCCAGCAATGAGTATCAAAACACCGGGGAGCTGTTTTTT; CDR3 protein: CASNEYQNTGELFF
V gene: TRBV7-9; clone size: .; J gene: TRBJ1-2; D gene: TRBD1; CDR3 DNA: TGTGCCAGCACCCAGGGACAGGGGGACGGCTACACCTTC; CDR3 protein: CASTQGQGDGYTF
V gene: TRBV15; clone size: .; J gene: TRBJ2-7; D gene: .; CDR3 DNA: TGTGCCACCAGCAGAGGGGGCCTGTACGAGCAGTACTTC; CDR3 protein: CATSRGGLYEQYF
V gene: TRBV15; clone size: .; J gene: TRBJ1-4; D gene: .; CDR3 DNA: TGTGCCACCGGGGGCGGAGAAAAACTGTTTTTT; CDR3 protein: CATGGGEKLFF
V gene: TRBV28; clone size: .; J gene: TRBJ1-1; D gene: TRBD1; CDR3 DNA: TGTGCCAGCACGTGGACAGGGGGCCGGGGCACTGAAGCTTTCTTT; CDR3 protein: CASTWTGGRGTEAFF
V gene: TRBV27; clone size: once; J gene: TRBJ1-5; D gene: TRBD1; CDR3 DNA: TGTGCCAGCAGTTTAGGACAGGGCCAGCCCCAGCATTTT; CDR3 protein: CASSLGQGQPQHF
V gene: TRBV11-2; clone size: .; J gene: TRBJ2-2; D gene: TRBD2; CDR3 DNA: TGTGCCAGCAGACTATTCGGGGGGGCAAAGACCGGGGAGCTGTTTTTT; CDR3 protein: CASRLFGGAKTGELFF
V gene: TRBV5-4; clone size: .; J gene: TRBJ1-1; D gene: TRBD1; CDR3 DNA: TGTGCCAGCAGCTTACAGGGGGCTCGAGCTTTCTTT; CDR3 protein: CASSLQGARAFF
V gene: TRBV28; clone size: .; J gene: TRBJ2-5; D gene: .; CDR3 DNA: TGTGCCAGCAGCGCGGGGGCTAACTACCAAGAGACCCAGTACTTC; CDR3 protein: CASSAGANYQETQYF
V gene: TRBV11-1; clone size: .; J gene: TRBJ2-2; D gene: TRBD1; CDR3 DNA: TGTGCCAGCAGCTCCCAGGGACAGTTCAACACCGGGGAGCTGTTTTTT; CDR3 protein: CASSSQGQFNTGELFF
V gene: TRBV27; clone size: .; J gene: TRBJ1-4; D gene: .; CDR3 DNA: TGTGCCAGCAGTTTAGGTATTCCGGAGGGCCACGCAACTAATGAAAAACTGTTTTTT; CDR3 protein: CASSLGIPEGHATNEKLFF
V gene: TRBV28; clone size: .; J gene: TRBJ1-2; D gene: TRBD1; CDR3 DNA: TGTGCCAGCAGTCTCACAGGGGGCGGGTTCATCTATGGCTACACCTTC; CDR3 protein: CASSLTGGGFIYGYTF
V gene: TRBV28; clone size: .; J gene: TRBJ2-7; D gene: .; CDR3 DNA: TGTGCCAGCAGTTTAGGAGACTACGAGCAGTACTTC; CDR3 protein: CASSLGDYEQYF
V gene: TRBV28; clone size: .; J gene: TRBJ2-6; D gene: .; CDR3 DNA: TGTGCCAGCAGTCCCCGCTCTGGGGCCAACGTCCTGACTTTC; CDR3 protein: CASSPRSGANVLTF
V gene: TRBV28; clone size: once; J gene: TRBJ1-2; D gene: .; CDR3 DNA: TGTGCCAGCGTGAGCCCGGTAGCTAACTATGGCTACACCTTC; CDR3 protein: CASVSPVANYGYTF
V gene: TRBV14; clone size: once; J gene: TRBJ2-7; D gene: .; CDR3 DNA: TGTGCCAGCAGCCCCTTGGTAGGAAGGACTGACGAGCAGTACTTC; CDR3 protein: CASSPLVGRTDEQYF
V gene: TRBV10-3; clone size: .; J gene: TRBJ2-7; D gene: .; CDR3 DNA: TGTGCCATCAGCCCCCAGGGGTCCTACGAGCAGTACTTC; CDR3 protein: CAISPQGSYEQYF
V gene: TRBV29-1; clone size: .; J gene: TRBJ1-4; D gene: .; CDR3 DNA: TGCAGCGTTCCAGGGGCTTATAATGAAAAACTGTTTTTT; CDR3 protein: CSVPGAYNEKLFF
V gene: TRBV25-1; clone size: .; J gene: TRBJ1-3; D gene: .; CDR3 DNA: TGTGCCAGCAGTGACTACGGGGGATACGGAAACACCATATATTTT; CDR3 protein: CASSDYGGYGNTIYF
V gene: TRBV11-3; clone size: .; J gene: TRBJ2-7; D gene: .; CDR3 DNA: TGTGCCAGCAGCCCGGACAGCTCCTACGAGCAGTACTTC; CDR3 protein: CASSPDSSYEQYF
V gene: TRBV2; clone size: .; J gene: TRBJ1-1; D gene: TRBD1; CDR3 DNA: TGTGCCAGCACCGGACAGGGAGGGATCACTGAAGCTTTCTTT; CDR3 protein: CASTGQGGITEAFF
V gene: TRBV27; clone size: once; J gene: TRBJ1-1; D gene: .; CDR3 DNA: TGTGCCAGCAGTTTATGGGGGGGGCGGGAAGCTTTCTTT; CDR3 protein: CASSLWGGREAFF